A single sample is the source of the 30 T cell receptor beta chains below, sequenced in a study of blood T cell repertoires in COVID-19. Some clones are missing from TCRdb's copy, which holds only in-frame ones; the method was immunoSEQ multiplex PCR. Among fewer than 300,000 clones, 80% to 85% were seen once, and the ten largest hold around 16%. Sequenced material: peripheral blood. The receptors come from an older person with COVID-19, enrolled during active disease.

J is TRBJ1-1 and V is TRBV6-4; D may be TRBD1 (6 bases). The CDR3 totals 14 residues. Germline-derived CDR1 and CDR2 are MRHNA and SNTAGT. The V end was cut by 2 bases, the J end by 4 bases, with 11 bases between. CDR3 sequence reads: CASSDRVGGTEAFF. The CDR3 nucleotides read TGTGCCAGCAGTGACAGGGTAGGGGGCACTGAAGCTTTCTTT.

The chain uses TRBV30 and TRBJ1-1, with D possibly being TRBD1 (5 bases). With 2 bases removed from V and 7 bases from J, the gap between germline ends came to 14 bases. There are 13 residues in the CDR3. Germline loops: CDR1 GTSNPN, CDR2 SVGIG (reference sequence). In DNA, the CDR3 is TGTGCCTGGAGTCCGGACATTTCGAATGAAGCTTTCTTT. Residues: CAWSPDISNEAFF. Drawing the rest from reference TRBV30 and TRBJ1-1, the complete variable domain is SQTIHQWPATLVQPVGSPLSLECTVEGTSNPNLYWYRQAAGRGLQLLFYSVGIGQISSEVPQNLSASRPQDRQFILSSKKLLLSDSGFYLCAWSPDISNEAFFGQGTRLTVV.

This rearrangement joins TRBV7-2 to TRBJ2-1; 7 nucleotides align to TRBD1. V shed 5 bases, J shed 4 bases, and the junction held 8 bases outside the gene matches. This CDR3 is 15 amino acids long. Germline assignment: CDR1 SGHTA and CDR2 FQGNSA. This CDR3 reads CASSARDRDYNEQFF. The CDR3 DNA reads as TGTGCCAGCAGCGCCCGGGACAGAGATTACAATGAGCAGTTCTTC.

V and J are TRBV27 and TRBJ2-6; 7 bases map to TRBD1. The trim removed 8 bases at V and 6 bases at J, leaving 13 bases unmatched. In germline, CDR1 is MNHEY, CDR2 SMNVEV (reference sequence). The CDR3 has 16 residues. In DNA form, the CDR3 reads TGTGCCAGCTGGGGTAGGGGGCGCTCCACGGCCAACGTCCTGACTTTC. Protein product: CASWGRGRSTANVLTF. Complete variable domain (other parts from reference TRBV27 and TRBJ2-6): EAQVTQNPRYLITVTGKKLTVTCSQNMNHEYMSWYRQDPGLGLRQIYYSMNVEVTDKGDVPEGYKVSRKEKRNFPLILESPSPNQTSLYFCASWGRGRSTANVLTFGAGSRLTVL.

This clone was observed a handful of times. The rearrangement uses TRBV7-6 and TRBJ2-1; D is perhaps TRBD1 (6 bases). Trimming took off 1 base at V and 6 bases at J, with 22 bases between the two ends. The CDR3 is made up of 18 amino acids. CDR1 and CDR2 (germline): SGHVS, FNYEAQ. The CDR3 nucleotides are TGTGCCAGCAGCTTAGAAGTACAGGGTATGGAACTACGCAATGAGCAGTTCTTC. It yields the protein CASSLEVQGMELRNEQFF.

The CDR3 sequence: CASKGTSTGELFF. Written as DNA, the CDR3 is TGTGCCAGCAAAGGGACTTCCACCGGGGAGCTGTTTTTT. The chain recombines TRBV12-3 or TRBV12-4 with TRBJ2-2; a possible D gene is TRBD2 (6 bases). CDR3 length: 13 residues. Trimming cost V 7 bases and J 4 bases, with 10 bases left between them.

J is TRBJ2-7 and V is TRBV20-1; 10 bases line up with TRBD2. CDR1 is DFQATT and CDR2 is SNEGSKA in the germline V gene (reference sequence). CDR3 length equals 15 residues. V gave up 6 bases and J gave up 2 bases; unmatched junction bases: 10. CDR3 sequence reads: CSASGLAGVAYEQYF. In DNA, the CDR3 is TGCAGTGCCAGTGGGCTAGCGGGAGTTGCCTACGAGCAGTACTTC.

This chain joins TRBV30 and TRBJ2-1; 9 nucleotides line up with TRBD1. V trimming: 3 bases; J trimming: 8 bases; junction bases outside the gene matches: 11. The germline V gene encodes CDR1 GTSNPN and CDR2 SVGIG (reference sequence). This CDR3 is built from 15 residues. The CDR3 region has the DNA TGTGCCTGGAGCGTCGGACAGGGGACAAGCGATGAGCAGTTCTTC. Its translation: CAWSVGQGTSDEQFF.

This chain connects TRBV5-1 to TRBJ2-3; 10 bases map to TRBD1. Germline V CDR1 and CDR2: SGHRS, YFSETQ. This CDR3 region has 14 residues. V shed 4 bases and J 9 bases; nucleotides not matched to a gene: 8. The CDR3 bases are TGCGCCAGCAGCGCGGGGGACAGGGGTGCAACGCAGTATTTT. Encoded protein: CASSAGDRGATQYF.

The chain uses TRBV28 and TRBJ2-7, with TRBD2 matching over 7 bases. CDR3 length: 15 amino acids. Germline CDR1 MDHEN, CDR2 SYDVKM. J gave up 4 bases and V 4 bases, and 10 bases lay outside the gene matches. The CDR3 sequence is CASSSVAGTMYEQYF. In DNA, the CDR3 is TGTGCCAGCAGTTCCGTAGCGGGTACAATGTACGAGCAGTACTTC. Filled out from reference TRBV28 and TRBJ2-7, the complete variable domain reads DVKVTQSSRYLVKRTGEKVFLECVQDMDHENMFWYRQDPGLGLRLIYFSYDVKMKEKGDIPEGYSVSREKKERFSLILESASTNQTSMYLCASSSVAGTMYEQYFGPGTRLTVT.

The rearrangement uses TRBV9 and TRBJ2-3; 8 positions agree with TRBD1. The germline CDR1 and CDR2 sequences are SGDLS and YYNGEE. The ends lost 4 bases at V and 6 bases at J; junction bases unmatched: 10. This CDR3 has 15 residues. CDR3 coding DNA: TGTGCCAGCAGCTCCACCGGACAGGGCAGTGATACGCAGTATTTT. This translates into CASSSTGQGSDTQYF.

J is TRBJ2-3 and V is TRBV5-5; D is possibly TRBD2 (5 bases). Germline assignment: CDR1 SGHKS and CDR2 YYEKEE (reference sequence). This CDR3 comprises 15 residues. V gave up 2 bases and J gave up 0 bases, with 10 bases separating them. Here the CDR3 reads CASSLTRGSTDTQYF. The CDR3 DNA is TGTGCCAGCAGCTTAACTAGAGGAAGCACAGATACGCAGTATTTT.

The CDR3 here is CASSYPDSGEYF. The CDR3 DNA is TGTGCCAGCAGTTACCCGGACTCTGGGGAGTACTTC. This chain uses TRBV6-2 or TRBV6-3 with TRBJ2-7; TRBD2 is a possible D gene (5 bases). The length of the CDR3 is 12 residues. The V gene's germline CDR1 is MNHEY and CDR2 SVGEGT. V was clipped by 2 bases and J by 11 bases, with 13 bases between them.

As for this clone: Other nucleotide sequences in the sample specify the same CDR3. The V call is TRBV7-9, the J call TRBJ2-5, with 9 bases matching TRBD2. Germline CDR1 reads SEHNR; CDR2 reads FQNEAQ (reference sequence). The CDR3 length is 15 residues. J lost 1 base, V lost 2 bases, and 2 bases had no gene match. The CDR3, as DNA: TGTGCCAGCAGCTTAAGGCGGGGGGGCCAAGAGACCCAGTACTTC. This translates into CASSLRRGGQETQYF.

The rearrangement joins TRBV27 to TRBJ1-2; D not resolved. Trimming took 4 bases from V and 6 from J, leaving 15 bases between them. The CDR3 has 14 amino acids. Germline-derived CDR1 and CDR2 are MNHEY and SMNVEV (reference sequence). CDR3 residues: CASSYRKVTDGYTF. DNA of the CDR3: TGTGCCAGCAGTTACCGTAAAGTCACGGATGGCTACACCTTC.

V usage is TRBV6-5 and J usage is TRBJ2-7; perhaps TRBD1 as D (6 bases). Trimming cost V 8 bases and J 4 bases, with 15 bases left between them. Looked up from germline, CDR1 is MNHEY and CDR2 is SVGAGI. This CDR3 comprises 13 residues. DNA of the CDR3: TGTGCCAGCGCACGGTTAGGGGGTTACGAGCAGTACTTC. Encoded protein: CASARLGGYEQYF.

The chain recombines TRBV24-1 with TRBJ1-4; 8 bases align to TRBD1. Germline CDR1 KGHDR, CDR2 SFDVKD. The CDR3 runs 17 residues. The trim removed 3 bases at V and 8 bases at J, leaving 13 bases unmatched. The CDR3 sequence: CATSDGQGHDVQEKLFF. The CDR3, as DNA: TGTGCCACCAGTGATGGACAGGGACATGACGTTCAGGAAAAACTGTTTTTT.

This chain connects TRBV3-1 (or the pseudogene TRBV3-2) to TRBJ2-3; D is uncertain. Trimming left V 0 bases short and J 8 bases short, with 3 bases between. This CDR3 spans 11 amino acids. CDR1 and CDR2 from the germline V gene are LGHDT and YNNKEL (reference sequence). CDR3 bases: TGTGCCAGCAGCCAAGATCGTACGCAGTATTTT. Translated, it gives CASSQDRTQYF.

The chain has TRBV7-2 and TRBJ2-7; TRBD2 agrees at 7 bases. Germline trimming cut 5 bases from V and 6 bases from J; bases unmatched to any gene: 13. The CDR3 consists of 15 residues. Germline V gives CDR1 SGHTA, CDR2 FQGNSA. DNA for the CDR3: TGTGCCAGCAGCCCGGTAGGCGGGAGCGGAGGCGAGCAGTACTTC. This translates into CASSPVGGSGGEQYF.

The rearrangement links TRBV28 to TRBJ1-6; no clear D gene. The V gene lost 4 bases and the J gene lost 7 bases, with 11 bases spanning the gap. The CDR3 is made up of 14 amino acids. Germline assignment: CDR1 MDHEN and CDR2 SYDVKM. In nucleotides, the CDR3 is TGTGCCAGCAGTTCTGGCCTCCAAAATTCACCCCTCCACTTT. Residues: CASSSGLQNSPLHF.

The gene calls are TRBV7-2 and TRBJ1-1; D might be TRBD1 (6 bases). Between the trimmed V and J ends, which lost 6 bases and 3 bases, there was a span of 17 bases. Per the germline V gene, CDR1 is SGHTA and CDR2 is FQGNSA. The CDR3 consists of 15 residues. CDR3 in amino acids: CASRDSPNRYTEAFF. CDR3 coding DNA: TGTGCCAGCAGGGACAGTCCCAACAGGTACACTGAAGCTTTCTTT.

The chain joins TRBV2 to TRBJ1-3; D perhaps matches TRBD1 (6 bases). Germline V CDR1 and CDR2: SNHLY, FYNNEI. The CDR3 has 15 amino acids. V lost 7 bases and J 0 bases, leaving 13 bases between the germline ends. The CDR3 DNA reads TGTGCCAGCATCAGAAAGGACAGCTCTGGAAACACCATATATTTT. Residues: CASIRKDSSGNTIYF.

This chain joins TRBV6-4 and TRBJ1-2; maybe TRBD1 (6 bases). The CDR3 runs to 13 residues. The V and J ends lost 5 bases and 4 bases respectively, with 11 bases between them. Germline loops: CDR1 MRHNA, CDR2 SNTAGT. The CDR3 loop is CASSSTGSYGYTF. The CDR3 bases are TGTGCCAGCAGTAGTACAGGGTCCTATGGCTACACCTTC.

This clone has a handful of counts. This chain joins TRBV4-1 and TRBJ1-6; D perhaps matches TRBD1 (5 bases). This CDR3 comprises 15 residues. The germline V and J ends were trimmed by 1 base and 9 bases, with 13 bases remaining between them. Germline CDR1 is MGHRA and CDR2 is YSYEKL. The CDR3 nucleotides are TGCGCCAGCAGCCAAGTAGACAGACTAGGTTCACCCCTCCACTTT. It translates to CASSQVDRLGSPLHF.

In nucleotides, the CDR3 is TGTGCCAGCAGCCAAACCATTAGCGTTTACACCGGGGAGCTGTTTTTT. The encoded protein is CASSQTISVYTGELFF. The chain recombines TRBV14 with TRBJ2-2, with D perhaps matching TRBD2 (5 bases). V lost 2 bases and J 3 bases, leaving 13 bases between the germline ends. There are 16 residues in the CDR3. Germline lookup yields CDR1 SGHDN and CDR2 FVKESK.

As DNA, the CDR3 is TGTGCCAGCAGCCACCTCCCCCTAGCGGGGAGCTCCTACGAGCAGTACTTC. It yields the protein CASSHLPLAGSSYEQYF. The chain uses TRBV11-2 and TRBJ2-7; 9 nucleotides line up with TRBD2. The CDR3 contains 17 residues. V lost 5 bases to trimming and J lost 0 bases; unmatched junction nucleotides: 11. Looked up from germline, CDR1 is SGHAT and CDR2 is FQNNGV.

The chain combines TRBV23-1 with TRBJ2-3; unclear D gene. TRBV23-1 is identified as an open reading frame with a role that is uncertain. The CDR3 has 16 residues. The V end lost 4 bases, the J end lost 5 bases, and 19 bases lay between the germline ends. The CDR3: CASSRVDLGWLDTQYF. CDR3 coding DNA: TGCGCCAGCAGTCGCGTCGACTTGGGTTGGTTAGATACGCAGTATTTT.

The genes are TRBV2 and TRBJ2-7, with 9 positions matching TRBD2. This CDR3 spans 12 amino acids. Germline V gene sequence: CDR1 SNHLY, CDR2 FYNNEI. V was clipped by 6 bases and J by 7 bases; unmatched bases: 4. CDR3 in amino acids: CASSLAGREQYF. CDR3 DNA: TGTGCCAGCAGCCTAGCGGGGCGGGAGCAGTACTTC.

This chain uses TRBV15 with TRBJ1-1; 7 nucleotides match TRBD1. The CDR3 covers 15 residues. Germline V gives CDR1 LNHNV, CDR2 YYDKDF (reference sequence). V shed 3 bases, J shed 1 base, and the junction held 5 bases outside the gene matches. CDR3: CATSRKRTGNTEAFF. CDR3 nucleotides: TGTGCCACCAGCAGGAAGAGGACAGGGAACACTGAAGCTTTCTTT.

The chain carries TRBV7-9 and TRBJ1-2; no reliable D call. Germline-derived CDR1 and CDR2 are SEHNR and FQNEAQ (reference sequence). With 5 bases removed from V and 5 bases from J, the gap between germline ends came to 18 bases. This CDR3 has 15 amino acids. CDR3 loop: CASSPTSAGRYGYTF. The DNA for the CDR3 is TGTGCCAGCAGCCCAACGAGTGCCGGGAGGTATGGCTACACCTTC. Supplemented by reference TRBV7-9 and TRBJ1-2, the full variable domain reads DTGVSQNPRHKITKRGQNVTFRCDPISEHNRLYWYRQTLGQGPEFLTYFQNEAQLEKSRLLSDRFSAERPKGSFSTLEIQRTEQGDSAMYLCASSPTSAGRYGYTFGSGTRLTVV.